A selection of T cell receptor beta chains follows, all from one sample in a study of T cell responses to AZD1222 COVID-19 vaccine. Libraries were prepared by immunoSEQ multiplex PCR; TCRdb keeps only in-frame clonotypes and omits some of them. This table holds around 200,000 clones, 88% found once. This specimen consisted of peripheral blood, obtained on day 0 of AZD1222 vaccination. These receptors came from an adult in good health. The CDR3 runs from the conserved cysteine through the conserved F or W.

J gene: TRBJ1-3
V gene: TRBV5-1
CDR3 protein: CASSSESPGNTIYF

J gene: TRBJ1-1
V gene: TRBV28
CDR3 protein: CASSPQMNTEAFF

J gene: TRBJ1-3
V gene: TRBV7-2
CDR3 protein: CASSPVASGQGNTIYF

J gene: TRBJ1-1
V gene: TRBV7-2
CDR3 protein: CASSLRQRNTEAFF

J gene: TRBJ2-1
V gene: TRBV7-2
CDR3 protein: CASSGPGLVPSSYNEQFF

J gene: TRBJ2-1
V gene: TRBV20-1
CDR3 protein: CSASLRQKAYNEQFF

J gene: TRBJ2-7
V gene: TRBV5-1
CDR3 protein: CASSGLAGGNYEQYF

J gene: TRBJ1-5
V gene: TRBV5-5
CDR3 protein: CASSLAGSNQPQHF

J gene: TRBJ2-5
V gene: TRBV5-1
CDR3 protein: CASSLGDLQETQYF

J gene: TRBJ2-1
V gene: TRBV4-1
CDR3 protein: CASSQDVGRSNNEQFF

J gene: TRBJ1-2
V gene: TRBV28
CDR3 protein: CASSLFRQGGGYTF

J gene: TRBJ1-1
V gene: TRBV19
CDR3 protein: CASSIGQVDVNTEAFF

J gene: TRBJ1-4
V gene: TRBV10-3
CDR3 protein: CAISARQETTNEKLFF

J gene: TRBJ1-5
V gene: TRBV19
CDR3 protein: CASSNRDRGKGNQPQHF

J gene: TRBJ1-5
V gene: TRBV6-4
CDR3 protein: CASSDSPPGTGTTNQPQHF

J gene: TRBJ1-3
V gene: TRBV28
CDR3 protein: CASSLVGPIYF

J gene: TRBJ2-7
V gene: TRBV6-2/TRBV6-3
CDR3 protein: CASSAQGQELYEQYF

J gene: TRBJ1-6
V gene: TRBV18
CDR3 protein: CASSPRQEVKPLHF

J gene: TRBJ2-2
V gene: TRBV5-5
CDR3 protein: CASSSAGTARTGELFF

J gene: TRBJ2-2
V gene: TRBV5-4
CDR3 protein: CASSSKLSGNGYTGELFF

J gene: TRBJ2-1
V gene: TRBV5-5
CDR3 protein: CASSLGGQGSYNEQFF

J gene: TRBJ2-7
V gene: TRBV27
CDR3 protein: CASRSPTEQYF

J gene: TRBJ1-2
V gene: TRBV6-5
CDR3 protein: CASSYGDSLNVYGYTF

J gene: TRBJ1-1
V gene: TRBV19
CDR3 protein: CASSADSPTEAFF

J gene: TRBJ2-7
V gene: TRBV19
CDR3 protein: CASSILASYEQYF

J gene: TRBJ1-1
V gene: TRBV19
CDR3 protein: CASSSDRGGLNTEAFF

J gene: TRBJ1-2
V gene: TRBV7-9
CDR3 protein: CASSWTGDGGYTF

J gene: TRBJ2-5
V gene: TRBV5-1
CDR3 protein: CASSLSRGETQYF

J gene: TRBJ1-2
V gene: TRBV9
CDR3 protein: CASSVAGGQEGGYTF

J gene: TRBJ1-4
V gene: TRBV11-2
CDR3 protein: CASSLEVSQLFF

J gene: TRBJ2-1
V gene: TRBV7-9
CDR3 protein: CASSLGSGSGVEQFF

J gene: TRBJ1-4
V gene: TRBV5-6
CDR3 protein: CASSLYRGILFF

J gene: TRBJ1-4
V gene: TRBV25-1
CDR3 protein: CASTLSGTKKLFF

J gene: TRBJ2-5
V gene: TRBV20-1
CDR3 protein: CSGGEQETQYF

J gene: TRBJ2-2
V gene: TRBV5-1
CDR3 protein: CASNVGGNTGELFF

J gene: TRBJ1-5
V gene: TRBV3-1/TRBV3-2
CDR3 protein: CASSQVDSNQPQHF

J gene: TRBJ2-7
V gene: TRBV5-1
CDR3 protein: CASSLQETYEQYF

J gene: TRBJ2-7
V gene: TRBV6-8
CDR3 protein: CASSYRAYEQYF

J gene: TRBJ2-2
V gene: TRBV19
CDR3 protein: CASSTLTGAGELFF

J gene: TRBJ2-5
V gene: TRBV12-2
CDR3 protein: CASRLGPSDMETQYF

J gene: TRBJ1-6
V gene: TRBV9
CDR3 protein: CASSPRQGTDSPLHF

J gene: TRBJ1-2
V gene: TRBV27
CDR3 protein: CASSFGGGYYGYTF

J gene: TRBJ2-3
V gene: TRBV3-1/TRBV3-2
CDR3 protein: CASSSKAGGLEDTQYF

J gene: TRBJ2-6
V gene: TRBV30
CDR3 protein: CAWSDRALLSGANVLTF

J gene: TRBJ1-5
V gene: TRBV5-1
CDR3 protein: CASSLEVVGNGQPQHF